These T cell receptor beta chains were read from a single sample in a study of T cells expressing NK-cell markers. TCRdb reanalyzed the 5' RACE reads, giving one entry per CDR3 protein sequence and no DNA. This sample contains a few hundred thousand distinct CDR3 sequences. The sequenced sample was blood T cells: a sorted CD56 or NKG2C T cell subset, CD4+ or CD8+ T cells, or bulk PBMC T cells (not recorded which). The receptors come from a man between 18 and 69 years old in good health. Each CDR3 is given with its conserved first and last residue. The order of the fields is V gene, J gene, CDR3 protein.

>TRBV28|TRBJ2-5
CASSQTPEETQYF
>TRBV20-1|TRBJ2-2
CSASYRDGELFF
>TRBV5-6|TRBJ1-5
CASSYRGANQPQHF
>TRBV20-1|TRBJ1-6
CSARGDRQIPNSPLHF
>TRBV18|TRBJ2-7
CASSPIRGGVSYEQYF
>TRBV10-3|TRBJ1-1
CASKPVAGEAFF
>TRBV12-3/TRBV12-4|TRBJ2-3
CASSGFAGGADTQYF
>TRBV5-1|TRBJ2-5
CASSLNPGLAGGQSETQYF
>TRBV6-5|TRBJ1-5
CASSYSRGRSNQPQHF
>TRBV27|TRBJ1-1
CASSNTLGTEAFF
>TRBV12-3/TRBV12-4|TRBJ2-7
CASSFSLGTSQRGQYF
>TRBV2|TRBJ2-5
CASRATLGQETQYF
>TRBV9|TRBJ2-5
CASSATSIETQYF
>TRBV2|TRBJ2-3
CASSGAGAYTDTQYF
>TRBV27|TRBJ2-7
CASRGTAVAYEQYF
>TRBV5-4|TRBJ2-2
CASSPWGLAGSGELFF
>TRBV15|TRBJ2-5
CATSRDLQKTTDSF
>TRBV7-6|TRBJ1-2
CASSPGSGGPYDYGYTF
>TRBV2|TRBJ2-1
CASRSNRDSFNEQFF
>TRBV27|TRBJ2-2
CASSSLEGGRGELFF
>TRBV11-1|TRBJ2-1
CASSLARQGYGAYNEQFF
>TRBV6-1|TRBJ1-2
CASSENRHNYGYTF
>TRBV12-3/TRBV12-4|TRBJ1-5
CASSFGQPQHF
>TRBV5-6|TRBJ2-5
CASSSGWTGQETQYF
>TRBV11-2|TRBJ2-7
CASSLRLAGPQTSYEQYF
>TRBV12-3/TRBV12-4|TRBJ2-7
CASSLEVAGGPYEQYF
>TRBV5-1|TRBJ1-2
CASSSTTGGSGYTF
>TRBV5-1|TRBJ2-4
CASSLEAGGIQYF
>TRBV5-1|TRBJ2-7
CASSPDRDYEQYF
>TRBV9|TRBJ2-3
CASSALGGTSLGIDTQYF
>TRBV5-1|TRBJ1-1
CASSLAGERTNFKSTEAFF
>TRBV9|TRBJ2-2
CASSRVGAGPTGELFF
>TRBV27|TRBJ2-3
CASSLGPHLDTQYF
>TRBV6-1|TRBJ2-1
CASGTAISSYNEQFF
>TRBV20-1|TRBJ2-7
CSAGPGPIYEQYF
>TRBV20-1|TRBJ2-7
CSAQSDKTGILNEQYF
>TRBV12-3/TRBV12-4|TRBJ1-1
CASSYMQGGTEAFF
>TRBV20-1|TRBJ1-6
CSALRSGGNSPLHF
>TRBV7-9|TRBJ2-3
CASSRQPGLAATDTQYF
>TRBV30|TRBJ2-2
CAWSVLQIGELFF
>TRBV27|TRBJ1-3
CASSLKPGNTIYF
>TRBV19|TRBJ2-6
CASSKDRGRSGANVLTF
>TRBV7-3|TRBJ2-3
CASSTRGGSDTQYF
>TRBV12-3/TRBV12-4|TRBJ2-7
CATATRQGVSYEQYF
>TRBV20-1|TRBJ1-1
CSARAVAHPNTEAFF
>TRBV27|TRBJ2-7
CASSLKNQAYEQYF